The clone carrying this T cell receptor (beta chain) was recorded many times. Its matching antigen is unknown. Germline lookup yields CDR1 SNHLY and CDR2 FYNNEI. The V end lost 7 bases, the J end lost 7 bases, and 17 bases lay between the germline ends. The CDR3 has 15 residues. These data are taken from a study of T cells in Graves' hyperthyroidism and ophthalmopathy. Study overall: Peripheral blood sampling occurred at initial diagnosis, before any treatment.

Regarding the study as a whole: Ophthalmopathy was distinguished from stable hyperthyroidism by 13 V-J signatures.

It was RNA transcripts that yielded the amplified TCR beta CDR3 regions. First-round RT-PCR with HTBI primers amplified the TCR CDR3 region. One entry per CDR3 protein, called by TCRdb with MiXCR from the multiplex PCR reads. The sample lists a few hundred thousand distinct CDR3 sequences; 15% were seen once. Blood was drawn at first hyperthyroidism diagnosis, before any ophthalmopathy symptoms. Extraction of PBMCs used more than 8.5 ml of fresh peripheral blood. This rearrangement joins TRBV2 to TRBJ1-6; D is undetermined. What was sequenced was blood. This clonotype was sampled from a woman aged 50 to 60 with Graves' hyperthyroidism that later progressed to Graves' ophthalmopathy. This CDR3 reads CASNRKGFANSPLHF. Written as DNA, the CDR3 is TGTGCCAGCAATAGGAAGGGCTTCGCGAATTCACCCCTCCACTTT.